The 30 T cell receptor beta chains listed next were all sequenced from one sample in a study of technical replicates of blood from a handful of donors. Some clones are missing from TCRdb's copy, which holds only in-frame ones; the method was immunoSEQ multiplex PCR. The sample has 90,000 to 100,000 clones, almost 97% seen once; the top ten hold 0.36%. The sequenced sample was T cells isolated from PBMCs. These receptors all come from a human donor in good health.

In DNA form, the CDR3 reads TGTGCCAGCAGCGTCACCTTCGGGCCCCCGGAGGGAGCTTTCTTT. It encodes CASSVTFGPPEGAFF. J is TRBJ1-1 and V is TRBV9; D unresolved. CDR1 SGDLS and CDR2 YYNGEE come from the germline V gene. V lost 2 bases and J lost 10, with 21 bases in between. The CDR3 covers 15 residues.

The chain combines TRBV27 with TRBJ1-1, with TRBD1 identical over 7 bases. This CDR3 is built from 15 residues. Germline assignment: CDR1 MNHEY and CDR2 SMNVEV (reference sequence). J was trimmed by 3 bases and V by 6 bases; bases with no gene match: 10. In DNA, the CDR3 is TGTGCCAGCAGCTACACAGGGGCGTGGGACACTGAAGCTTTCTTT. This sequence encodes CASSYTGAWDTEAFF.

The CDR3 protein is CASSRSRNTEAFF. The CDR3, as DNA: TGTGCCAGCAGCCGATCCAGGAACACTGAAGCTTTCTTT. The gene calls are TRBV14 and TRBJ1-1; D call uncertain. The germline V gene has CDR1 SGHDN and CDR2 FVKESK. The CDR3 is 13 residues long. V lost 4 bases and J lost 1, with 7 bases in between.

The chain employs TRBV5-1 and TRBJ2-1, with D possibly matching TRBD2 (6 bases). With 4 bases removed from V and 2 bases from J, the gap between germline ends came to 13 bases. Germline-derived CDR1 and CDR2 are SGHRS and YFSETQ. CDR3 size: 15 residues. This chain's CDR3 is CASSPGGTAYNEQFF. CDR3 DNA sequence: TGCGCCAGCAGCCCGGGCGGGACGGCCTACAATGAGCAGTTCTTC.

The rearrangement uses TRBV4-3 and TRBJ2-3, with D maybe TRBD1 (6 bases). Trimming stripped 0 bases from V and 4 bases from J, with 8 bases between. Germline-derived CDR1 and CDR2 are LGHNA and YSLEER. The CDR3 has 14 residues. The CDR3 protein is CASSQDGGPDTQYF. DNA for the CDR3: TGCGCCAGCAGCCAAGATGGGGGCCCAGATACGCAGTATTTT.

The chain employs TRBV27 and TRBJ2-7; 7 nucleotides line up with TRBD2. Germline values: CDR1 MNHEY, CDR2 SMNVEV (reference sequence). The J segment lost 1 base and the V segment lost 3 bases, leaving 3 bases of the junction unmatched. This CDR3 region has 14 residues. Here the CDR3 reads CASSLVRESYEQYF. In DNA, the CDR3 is TGTGCCAGCAGTTTGGTGCGGGAGTCCTACGAGCAGTACTTC.

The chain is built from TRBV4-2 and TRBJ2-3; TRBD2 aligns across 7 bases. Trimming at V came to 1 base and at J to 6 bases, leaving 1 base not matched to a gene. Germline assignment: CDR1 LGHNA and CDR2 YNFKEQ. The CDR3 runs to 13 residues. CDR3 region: CASSQVSGDTQYF. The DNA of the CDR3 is TGTGCCAGCAGCCAAGTTAGCGGGGATACGCAGTATTTT.

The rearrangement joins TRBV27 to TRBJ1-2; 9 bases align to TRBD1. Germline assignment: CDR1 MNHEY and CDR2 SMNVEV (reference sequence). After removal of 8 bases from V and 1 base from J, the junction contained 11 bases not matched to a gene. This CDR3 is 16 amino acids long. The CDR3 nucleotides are TGTGCCAGCCTTCCCGGGACAGGGCACCTTAACTATGGCTACACCTTC. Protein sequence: CASLPGTGHLNYGYTF.

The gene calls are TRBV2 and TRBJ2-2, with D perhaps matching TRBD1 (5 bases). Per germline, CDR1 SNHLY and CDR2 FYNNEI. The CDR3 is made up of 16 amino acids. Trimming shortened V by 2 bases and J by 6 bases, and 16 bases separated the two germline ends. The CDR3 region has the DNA TGTGCCAGCAGTGAAAGGTTTTCGAAACAGGCCGGGGAGCTGTTTTTT. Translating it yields CASSERFSKQAGELFF.

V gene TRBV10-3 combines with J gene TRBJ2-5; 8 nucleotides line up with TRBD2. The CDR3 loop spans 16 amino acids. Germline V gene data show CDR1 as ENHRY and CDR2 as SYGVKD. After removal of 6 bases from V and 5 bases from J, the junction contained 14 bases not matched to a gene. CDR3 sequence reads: CAISPGTRGGLETQYF. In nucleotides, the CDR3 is TGTGCCATCAGCCCAGGGACTAGGGGTGGACTGGAGACCCAGTACTTC.

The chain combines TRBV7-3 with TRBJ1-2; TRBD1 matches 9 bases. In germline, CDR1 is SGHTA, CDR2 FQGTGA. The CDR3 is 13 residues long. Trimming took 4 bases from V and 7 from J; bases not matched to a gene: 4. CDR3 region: CASSSDRGSGYTF. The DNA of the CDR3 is TGTGCCAGCAGCTCTGACAGGGGGAGTGGCTACACCTTC.

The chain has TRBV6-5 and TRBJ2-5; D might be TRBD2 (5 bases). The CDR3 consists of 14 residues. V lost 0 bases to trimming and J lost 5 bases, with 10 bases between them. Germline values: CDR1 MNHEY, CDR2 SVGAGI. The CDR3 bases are TGTGCCAGCAGTTACTCCAAGCGCGGGGAGACCCAGTACTTC. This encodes CASSYSKRGETQYF.

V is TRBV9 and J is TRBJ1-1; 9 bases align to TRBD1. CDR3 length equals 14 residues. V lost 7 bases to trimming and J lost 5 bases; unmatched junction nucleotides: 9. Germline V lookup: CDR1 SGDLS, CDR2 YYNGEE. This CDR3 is CASGTGTGITEAFF. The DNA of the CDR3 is TGTGCCAGCGGGACCGGGACAGGGATTACTGAAGCTTTCTTT.

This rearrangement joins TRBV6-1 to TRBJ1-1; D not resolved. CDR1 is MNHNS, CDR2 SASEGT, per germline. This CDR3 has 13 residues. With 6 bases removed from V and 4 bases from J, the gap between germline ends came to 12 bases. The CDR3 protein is CASRRGSVTEAFF. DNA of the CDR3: TGTGCCAGCAGACGAGGGAGTGTCACTGAAGCTTTCTTT.

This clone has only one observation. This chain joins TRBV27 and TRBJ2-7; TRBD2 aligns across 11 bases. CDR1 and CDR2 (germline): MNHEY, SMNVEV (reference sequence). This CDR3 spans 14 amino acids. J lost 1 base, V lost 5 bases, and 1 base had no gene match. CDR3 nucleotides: TGTGCCAGCAGTCGGACTAGCGGGTCCTACGAGCAGTACTTC. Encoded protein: CASSRTSGSYEQYF.

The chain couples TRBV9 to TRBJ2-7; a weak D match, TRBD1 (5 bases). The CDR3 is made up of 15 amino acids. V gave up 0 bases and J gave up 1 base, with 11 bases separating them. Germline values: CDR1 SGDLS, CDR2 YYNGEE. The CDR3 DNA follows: TGTGCCAGCAGCGTAGGTGACAGTAAATCCTACGAGCAGTACTTC. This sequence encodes CASSVGDSKSYEQYF.

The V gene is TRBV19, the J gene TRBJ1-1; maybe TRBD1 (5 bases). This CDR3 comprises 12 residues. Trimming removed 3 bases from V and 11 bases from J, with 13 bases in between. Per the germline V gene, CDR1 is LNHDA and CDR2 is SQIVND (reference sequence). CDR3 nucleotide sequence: TGTGCCAGTAGTATTTCAGGGTCGGGCGCTTTCTTT. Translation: CASSISGSGAFF.

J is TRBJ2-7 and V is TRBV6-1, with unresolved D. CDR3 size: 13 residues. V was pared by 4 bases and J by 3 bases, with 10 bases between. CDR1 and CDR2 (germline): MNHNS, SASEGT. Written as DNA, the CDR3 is TGTGCCAGCAGTGGACAACCAGACTACGAGCAGTACTTC. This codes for CASSGQPDYEQYF.

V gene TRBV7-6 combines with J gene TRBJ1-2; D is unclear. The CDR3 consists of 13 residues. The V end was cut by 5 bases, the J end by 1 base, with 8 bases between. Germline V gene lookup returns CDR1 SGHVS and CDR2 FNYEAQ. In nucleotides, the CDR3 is TGTGCCAGCAGCGCCGGGAGTAACTATGGCTACACCTTC. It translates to CASSAGSNYGYTF.

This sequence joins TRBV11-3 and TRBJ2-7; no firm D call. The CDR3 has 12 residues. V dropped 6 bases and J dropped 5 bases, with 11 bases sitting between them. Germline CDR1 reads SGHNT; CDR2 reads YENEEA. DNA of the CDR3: TGTGCCAGCAGTTTGGCGGAGCACGAGCAGTACTTC. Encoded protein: CASSLAEHEQYF.

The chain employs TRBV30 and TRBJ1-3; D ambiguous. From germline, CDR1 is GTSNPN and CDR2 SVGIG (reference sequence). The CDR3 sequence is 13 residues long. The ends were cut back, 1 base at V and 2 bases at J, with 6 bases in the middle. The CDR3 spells CAWSDGAGNTIYF. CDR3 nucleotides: TGTGCCTGGAGTGACGGGGCTGGAAACACCATATATTTT.

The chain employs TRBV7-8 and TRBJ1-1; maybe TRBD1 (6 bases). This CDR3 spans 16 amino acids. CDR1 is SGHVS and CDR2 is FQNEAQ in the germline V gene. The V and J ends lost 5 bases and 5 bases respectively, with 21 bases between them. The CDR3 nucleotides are TGTGCCAGCAGCCCGTACAGGGTTATGGGGAAGACTGAAGCTTTCTTT. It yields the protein CASSPYRVMGKTEAFF.

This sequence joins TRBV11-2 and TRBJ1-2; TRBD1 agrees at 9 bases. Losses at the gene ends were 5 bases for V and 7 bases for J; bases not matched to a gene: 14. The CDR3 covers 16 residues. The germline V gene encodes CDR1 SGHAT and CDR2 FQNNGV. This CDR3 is CASSPGPGTGTTGYTF. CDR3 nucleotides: TGTGCCAGCAGCCCCGGTCCCGGGACAGGGACTACTGGCTACACCTTC. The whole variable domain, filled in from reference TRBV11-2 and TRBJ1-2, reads EAGVAQSPRYKIIEKRQSVAFWCNPISGHATLYWYQQILGQGPKLLIQFQNNGVVDDSQLPKDRFSAERLKGVDSTLKIQPAKLEDSAVYLCASSPGPGTGTTGYTFGSGTRLTVV.

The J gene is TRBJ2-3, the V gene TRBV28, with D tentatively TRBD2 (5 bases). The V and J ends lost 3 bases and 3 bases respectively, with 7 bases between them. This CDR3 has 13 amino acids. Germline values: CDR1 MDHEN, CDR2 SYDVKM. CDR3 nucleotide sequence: TGTGCCAGCAGTTTGCGGGTAACAGATACGCAGTATTTT. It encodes CASSLRVTDTQYF.

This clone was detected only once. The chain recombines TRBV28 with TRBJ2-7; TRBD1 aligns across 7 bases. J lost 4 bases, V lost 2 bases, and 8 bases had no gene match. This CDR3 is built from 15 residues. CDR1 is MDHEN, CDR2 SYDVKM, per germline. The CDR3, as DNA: TGTGCCAGCAGTTTACGCGGCAGGGGGTTGTACGAGCAGTACTTC. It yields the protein CASSLRGRGLYEQYF.

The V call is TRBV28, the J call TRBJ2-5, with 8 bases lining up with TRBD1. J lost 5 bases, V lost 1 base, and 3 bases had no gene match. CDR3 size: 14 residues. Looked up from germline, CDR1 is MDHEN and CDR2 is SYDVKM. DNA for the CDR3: TGTGCCAGCAGTTTATTAGCAGGGGGCGAGACCCAGTACTTC. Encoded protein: CASSLLAGGETQYF.

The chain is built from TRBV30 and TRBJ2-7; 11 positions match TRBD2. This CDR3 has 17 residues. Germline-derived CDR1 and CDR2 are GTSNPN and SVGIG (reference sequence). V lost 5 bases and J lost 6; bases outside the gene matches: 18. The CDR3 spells CAWEVLNLAGGQGEQYF. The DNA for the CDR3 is TGTGCCTGGGAGGTCCTAAACTTAGCGGGAGGGCAAGGCGAGCAGTACTTC.

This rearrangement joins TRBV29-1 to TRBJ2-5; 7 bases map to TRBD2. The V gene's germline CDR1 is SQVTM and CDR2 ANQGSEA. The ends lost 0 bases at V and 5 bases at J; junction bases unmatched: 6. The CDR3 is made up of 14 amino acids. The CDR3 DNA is TGCAGCGTTGAAGAAGCGGGATGGGATGAGACCCAGTACTTC. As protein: CSVEEAGWDETQYF.

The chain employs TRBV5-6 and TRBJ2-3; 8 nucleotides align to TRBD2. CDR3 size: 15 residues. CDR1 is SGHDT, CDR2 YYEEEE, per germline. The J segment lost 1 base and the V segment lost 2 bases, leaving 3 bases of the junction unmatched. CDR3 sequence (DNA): TGTGCCAGCAGCTTAATAGCGGGACGCACAGATACGCAGTATTTT. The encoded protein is CASSLIAGRTDTQYF.

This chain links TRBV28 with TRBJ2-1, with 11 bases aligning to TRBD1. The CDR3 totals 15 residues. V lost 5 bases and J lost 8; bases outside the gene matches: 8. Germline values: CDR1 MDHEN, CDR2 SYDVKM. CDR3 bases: TGTGCCAGCAGTCCCCGTGGACAGGGGGCTTATGAGCAGTTCTTC. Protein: CASSPRGQGAYEQFF.